This T cell receptor beta chain was sequenced during a study of blood T cell repertoires in COVID-19. Study-wide background: COVID-19 samples from acute and convalescent phases originated in the United States, Italy and Spain. Sources were T cells, B-cell-depleted T cells, or PBMCs; the material itself was cDNA or gDNA.

From germline, CDR1 is MNHEY and CDR2 SVGAGI. The V gene end was trimmed by 10 bases and the J gene end by 4 bases; junction bases not matched to a gene: 9. The length of the CDR3 is 14 residues. Original data processing: Quantification of nucleated cells was approximated via reference gene primer amplification. Some clones are missing from TCRdb's copy, which holds only in-frame ones; the method was immunoSEQ multiplex PCR. For V, J and clone size, that table is used; D and trimming come from the DNA. The sample consists of tens of thousands of clones, 82% of them appearing once. Specimen: peripheral blood. The sequence was obtained from a human donor in a cohort sampled during active COVID-19. V usage is TRBV6-5 and J usage is TRBJ1-1; 10 bases agree with TRBD1. CDR3 sequence (DNA): TGTGCCACCCAGACGGGACAGGGGTTCACTGAAGCTTTCTTT. Its protein product is CATQTGQGFTEAFF.